Given below is one T cell receptor beta chain in context. Sequencing was performed on unsorted PBMC DNA using ten immunoSEQ deep assay plates. Method: immunoSEQ multiplex PCR; TCRdb's copy keeps in-frame clones and lacks some. The table includes approximately 500,000 clones, 78% detected once. V lost 4 bases and J lost 4; bases outside the gene matches: 7. Germline CDR1 SGHVS, CDR2 FNYEAQ. The CDR3 sequence is 15 residues long. The data belong to a study of shared clonotypes between healthy human individuals. This clonotype was obtained from a woman in her 40s in good health. Some clones in this sample may be carry-over from other donors' samples. The sequenced sample was PBMCs. The rearrangement uses TRBV7-6 and TRBJ2-7; 10 bases are a match to TRBD2. This CDR3 reads CASSSLTSGFYEQYF. CDR3 nucleotides: TGTGCCAGCAGCTCCTTGACTAGCGGGTTTTACGAGCAGTACTTC.